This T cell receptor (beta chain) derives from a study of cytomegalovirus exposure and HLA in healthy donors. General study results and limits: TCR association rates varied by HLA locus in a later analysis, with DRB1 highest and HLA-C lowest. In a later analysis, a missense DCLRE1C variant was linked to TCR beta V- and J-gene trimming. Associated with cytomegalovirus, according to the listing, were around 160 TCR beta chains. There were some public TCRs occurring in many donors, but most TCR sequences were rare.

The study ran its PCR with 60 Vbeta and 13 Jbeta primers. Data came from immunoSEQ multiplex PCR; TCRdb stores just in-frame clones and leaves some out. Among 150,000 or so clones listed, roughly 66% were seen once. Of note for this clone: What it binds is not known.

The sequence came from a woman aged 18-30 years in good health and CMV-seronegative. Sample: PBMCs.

The CDR3: CSVSGGPEYEQFF. In DNA, the CDR3 is TGCAGCGTGAGCGGGGGACCAGAGTATGAGCAGTTCTTC. The chain is built from TRBV29-1 and TRBJ2-1, with 8 bases matching TRBD2. From germline, CDR1 is SQVTM and CDR2 ANQGSEA. The CDR3 consists of 13 residues. The V and J ends lost 6 bases and 8 bases, in that order; junction bases with no gene match: 9.